What follows is one TCR beta chain and its context. The antigen is undetermined. This CDR3 has 15 residues. Purified naive CD4+ T cells were depleted of CD25+ Tregs. Study-level findings and limits: Tumor memory CD4+ T cell TCR gene usage was found to cluster with blood and lymph node memory CD4+ cells and with lymph node naive CD4+ cells.

TCRdb called the 5' RACE reads again in MiXCR, with one record for every CDR3 protein. The sample consists of nearly 55,000 distinct CDR3 sequences, approximately 23% of them appearing once. This clonotype originated in a female donor with breast cancer. The chain has TRBV12-2 and TRBJ2-1; TRBD2, the table's D call, lacks a check against the DNA. TRBV12-2 is listed as a pseudogene. Material for sequencing was tumor-infiltrating naive CD4+ T cells sorted from the breast tumor. As to subset: naive CD4+ T cells, CD4+CD45RA+CD25-. The CDR3 loop is CASRLLLARYNEQFF. In nucleotides, the CDR3 is TGTGCAAGTCGCTTACTACTAGCGCGCTACAATGAGCAGTTCTTC.